One T cell receptor beta chain is described in this entry. Its antigen is not known. The sample belongs to a study of CD8+ T cells in alopecia areata. Study-level information: Twice daily, treated patients received 5 to 10 mg of oral tofacitinib. It was 6 to 18 months of tofacitinib, and then there were 6 months off drug. Broader study findings: In lesional scalp, particularly from alopecia totalis/universalis, clonality was higher than in normal scalp. Researchers reported that TCR sharing among patients proved less clear than in mice, possibly HLA-linked.

The CDR3 covers 12 residues. Germline V CDR1 and CDR2: GTSNPN, SVGIG (reference sequence). With 3 bases removed from V and 6 bases from J, the gap between germline ends came to 8 bases. Extracted RNA was reverse transcribed into cDNA, the sequencing template. The assay was immunoSEQ multiplex PCR, and TCRdb's table has in-frame clones only and misses some. This table holds over 150,000 clones, around 60% found once. The chain recombines TRBV30 with TRBJ2-2; D is undetermined. This specimen was CD4+ T cells sorted from blood, taken at week 0. The sequence came from a human donor with alopecia areata. The CDR3 nucleotides read TGTGCCTGGAGATTAAACGCCGGGGAGCTGTTTTTT. As protein: CAWRLNAGELFF.